This TCR beta chain was captured by sequencing in a study of T cell repertoires in cytomegalovirus infection. Study overall: CMV epitopes, recently identified HLA-C-restricted and well-studied HLA-B-restricted, were used. An indication of both CMV infection and matching HLA type came from public TCR beta signatures.

In its sample, this clonotype was seen many times. Its antigen remains unknown. Findings of the study overall: Ex vivo, HLA-C-restricted CMV-specific TCR beta clonotypes prevailed over the rest of the response. Adding up the frequency of public TCR beta families identified people who carried CMV plus the relevant HLA.

The CDR3 loop spans 15 amino acids. Trimming took 1 base from V and 4 from J, leaving 11 bases between them. Germline CDR1 reads SEHNR; CDR2 reads FQNEAQ (reference sequence). Using its own MiXCR run on the reads, TCRdb lists one record per CDR3 protein. This sample carries about 890,000 distinct CDR3 sequences, more than 25% of them seen once, and the ten largest clones take roughly an eighth. The V gene is TRBV7-9, the J gene TRBJ1-5; D gene uncertain. This sequence was found in a human donor in good health (CMV status not recorded). Some clones in this sample may be carry-over from other donors' samples. This sample comprised cultured CD8+ T cells from PBMCs, obtained from culture after CMV antigen stimulation. This CDR3 is CASSLGPQINQPQHF. DNA of the CDR3: TGTGCCAGCAGCTTAGGACCGCAGATAAATCAGCCCCAGCATTTT.